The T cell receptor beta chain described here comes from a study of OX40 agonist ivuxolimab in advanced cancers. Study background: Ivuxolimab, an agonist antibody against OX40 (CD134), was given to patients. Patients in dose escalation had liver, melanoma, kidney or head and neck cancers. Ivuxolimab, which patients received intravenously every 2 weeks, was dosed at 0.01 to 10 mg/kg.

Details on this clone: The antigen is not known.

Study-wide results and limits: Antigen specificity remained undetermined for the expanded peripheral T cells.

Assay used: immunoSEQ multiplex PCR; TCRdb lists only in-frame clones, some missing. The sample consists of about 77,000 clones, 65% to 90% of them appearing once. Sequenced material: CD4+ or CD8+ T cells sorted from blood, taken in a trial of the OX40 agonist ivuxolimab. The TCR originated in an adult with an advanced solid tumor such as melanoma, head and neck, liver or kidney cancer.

The CDR3 loop reads CASSQELYGSYEQYF. As DNA, the CDR3 is TGTGCCAGCAGCCAAGAACTGTATGGCTCCTACGAGCAGTACTTC. This chain links TRBV7-9 with TRBJ2-7, with D uncertain. V lost 5 bases to trimming and J lost 0 bases, with 14 bases between them. Germline CDR1 reads SEHNR; CDR2 reads FQNEAQ (reference sequence). The CDR3 contains 15 residues.